One T cell receptor beta chain is described in this entry. The source of the sample is a study of CD8 T cells in Susac syndrome. Reverse transcription of about 0.5 to 1 ug RNA was carried out with random hexamers. TCRdb analysed the immunoSEQ multiplex PCR reads with MiXCR anew, one entry per CDR3 protein. Here the sample spans roughly 180,000 distinct CDR3 sequences, around 94% being singletons. The CDR3 totals 15 residues. Trimming shortened V by 2 bases and J by 0 bases, and 8 bases separated the two germline ends. Germline assignment: CDR1 KGHDR and CDR2 SFDVKD. Sequencing of TCR beta was carried out in blood CD8+ and CD4+ T cells.

Sequenced sample: CD4+ T cells from PBMCs. The receptor's source is a human donor with Susac syndrome. The rearrangement joins TRBV24-1 to TRBJ2-3; no clear D gene. The CDR3 DNA follows: TGTGCCACCAGTGATTCGCAAGATAGCACAGATACGCAGTATTTT. Its protein product is CATSDSQDSTDTQYF.